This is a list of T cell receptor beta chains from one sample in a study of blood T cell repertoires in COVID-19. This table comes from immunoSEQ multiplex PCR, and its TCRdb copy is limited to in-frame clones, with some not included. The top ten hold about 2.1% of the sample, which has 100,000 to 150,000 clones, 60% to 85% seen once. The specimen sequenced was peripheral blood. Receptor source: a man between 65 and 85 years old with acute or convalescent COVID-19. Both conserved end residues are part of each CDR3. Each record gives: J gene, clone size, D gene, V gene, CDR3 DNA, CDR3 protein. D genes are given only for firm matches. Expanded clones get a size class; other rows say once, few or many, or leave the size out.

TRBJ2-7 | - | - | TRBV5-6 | TGTGCCAGCAGCCCTGTCGCCAGGGACGAGCAGTACTTC | CASSPVARDEQYF
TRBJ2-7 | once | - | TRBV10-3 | TGTGCCATCAGTGAGTCGGGGCAGGCCTACGAGCAGTACTTC | CAISESGQAYEQYF
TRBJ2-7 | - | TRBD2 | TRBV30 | TGTGCCTGGTCGCCGGGACTAGCGGGGGGGCAGTACTTC | CAWSPGLAGGQYF
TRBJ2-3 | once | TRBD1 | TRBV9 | TGTGCCAGCAGCGGACCGGGACAGAGCACAGATACGCAGTATTTT | CASSGPGQSTDTQYF
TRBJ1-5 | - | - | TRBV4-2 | TGTGCCAGCAGTCCCCGGGAGAGCAATCAGCCCCAGCATTTT | CASSPRESNQPQHF
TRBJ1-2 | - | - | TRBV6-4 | TGTGCCAGCAGTGACTATTTAGGGGCGGGAGGCTACACCTTC | CASSDYLGAGGYTF
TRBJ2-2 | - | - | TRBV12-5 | TGTGCTAGTGGTTCCGACACCGGGGAGCTGTTTTTT | CASGSDTGELFF
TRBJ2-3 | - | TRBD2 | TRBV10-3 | TGTGCCATCAGTCAGGTTAGCGGGGGCACAGATACGCAGTATTTT | CAISQVSGGTDTQYF
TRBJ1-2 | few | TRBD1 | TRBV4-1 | TGCGCCAGCAGCCAACCGTATCGGGACAGAAATTATGGCTACACCTTC | CASSQPYRDRNYGYTF
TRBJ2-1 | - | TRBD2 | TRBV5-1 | TGCGCCAGCAGCTTTCTAGCGGGGCAAACCTACAATGAGCAGTTCTTC | CASSFLAGQTYNEQFF
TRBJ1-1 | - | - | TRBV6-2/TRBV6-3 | TGTGCCAGCAGTTACTCGAGGAGGGGGAACACTGAAGCTTTCTTT | CASSYSRRGNTEAFF
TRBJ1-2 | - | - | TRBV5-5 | TGTGCCAGCAGCTTGTCCTTAAACTATGGCTACACCTTC | CASSLSLNYGYTF
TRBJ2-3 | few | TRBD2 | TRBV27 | TGTGCCAGCACCCTAAGGGCGGGGGTGAGTGGTACGCAGTATTTT | CASTLRAGVSGTQYF
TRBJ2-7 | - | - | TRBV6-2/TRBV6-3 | TGTGCCAGCAGTAATAACCGGGACAAATACTCCTACGAGCAGTACTTC | CASSNNRDKYSYEQYF
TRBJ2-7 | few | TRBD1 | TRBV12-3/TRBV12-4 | TGTGCCAGCGGGTTACAGGGGGACGGCGAGCAGTACTTC | CASGLQGDGEQYF
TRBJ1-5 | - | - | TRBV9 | TGTGCCAGCAGCGTAGAAGGGGTATGGAGCAATCAGCCCCAGCATTTT | CASSVEGVWSNQPQHF
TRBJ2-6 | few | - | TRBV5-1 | TGCGCCAGCAGCAGGGACATCGGGGCCAACGTCCTGACTTTC | CASSRDIGANVLTF
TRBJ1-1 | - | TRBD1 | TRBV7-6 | TGTGCCAGCAGCCCCCGGACAGGCCCGAACACTGAAGCTTTCTTT | CASSPRTGPNTEAFF